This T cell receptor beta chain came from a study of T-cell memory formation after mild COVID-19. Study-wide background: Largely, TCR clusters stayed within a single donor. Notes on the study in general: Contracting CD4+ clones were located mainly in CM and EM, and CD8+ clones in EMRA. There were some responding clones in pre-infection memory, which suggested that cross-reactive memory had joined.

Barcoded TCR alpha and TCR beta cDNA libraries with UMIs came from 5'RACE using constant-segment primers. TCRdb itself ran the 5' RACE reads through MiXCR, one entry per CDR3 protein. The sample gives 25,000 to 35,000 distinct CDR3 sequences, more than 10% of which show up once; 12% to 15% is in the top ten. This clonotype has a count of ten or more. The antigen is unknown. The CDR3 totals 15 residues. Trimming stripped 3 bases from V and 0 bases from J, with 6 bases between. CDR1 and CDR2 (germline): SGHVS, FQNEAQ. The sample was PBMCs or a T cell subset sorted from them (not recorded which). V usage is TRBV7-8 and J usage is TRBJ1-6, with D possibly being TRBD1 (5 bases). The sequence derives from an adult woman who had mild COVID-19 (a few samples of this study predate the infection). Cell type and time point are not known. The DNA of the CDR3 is TGTGCCAGCAGCTTGGGGGGCTCCTATAATTCACCCCTCCACTTT. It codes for CASSLGGSYNSPLHF.